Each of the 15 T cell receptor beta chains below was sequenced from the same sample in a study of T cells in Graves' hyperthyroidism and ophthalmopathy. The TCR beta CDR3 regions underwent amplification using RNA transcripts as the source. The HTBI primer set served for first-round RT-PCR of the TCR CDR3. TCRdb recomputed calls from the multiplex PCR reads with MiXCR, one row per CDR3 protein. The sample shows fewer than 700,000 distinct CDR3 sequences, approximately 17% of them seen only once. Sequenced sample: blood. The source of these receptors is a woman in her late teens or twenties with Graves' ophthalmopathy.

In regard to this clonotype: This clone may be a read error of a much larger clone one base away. The DNA of the CDR3 is TGCAGCGCTGAGGCGGGACTAGCGGGGAATACCTACGAGCAGTACTTC. It encodes CSAEAGLAGNTYEQYF. This chain joins TRBV29-1 and TRBJ2-7; TRBD2 matches 13 bases. The ends lost 7 bases at V and 2 bases at J; junction bases unmatched: 11. The CDR3 is 16 residues long. CDR1 is SQVTM, CDR2 ANQGSEA, per germline.

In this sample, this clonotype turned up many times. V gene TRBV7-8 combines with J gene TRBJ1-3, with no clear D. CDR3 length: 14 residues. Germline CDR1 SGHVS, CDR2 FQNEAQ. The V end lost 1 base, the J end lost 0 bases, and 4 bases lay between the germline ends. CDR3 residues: CASSLGSSGNTIYF. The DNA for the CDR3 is TGTGCCAGCAGCTTAGGAAGCTCTGGAAACACCATATATTTT.

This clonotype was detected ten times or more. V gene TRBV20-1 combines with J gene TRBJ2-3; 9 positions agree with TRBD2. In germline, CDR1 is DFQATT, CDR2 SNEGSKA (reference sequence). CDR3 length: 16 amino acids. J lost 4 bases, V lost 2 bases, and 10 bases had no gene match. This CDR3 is CSARPPGGRDPDTQYF. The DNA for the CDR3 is TGCAGTGCTAGACCCCCCGGCGGGAGGGATCCAGATACGCAGTATTTT.

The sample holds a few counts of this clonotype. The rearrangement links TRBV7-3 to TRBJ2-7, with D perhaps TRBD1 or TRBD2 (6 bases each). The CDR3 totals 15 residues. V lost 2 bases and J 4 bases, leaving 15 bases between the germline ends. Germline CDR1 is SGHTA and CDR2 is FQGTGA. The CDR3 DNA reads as TGTGCCAGCAGCTTAGGGTCGGGGGCCCAATACGAGCAGTACTTC. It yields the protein CASSLGSGAQYEQYF.

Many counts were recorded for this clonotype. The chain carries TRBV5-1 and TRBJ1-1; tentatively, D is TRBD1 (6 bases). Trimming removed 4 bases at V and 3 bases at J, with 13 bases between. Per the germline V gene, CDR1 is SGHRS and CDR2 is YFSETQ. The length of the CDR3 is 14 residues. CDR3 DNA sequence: TGCGCCAGCAGCCGACAGGCGAGAGACACTGAAGCTTTCTTT. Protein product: CASSRQARDTEAFF.

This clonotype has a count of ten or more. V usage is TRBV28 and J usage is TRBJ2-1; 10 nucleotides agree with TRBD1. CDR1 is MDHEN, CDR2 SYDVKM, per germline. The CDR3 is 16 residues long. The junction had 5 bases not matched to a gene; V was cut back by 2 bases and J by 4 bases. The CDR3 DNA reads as TGTGCCAGCAGTTTAGCGGGACAGGGGAGATACAATGAGCAGTTCTTC. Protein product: CASSLAGQGRYNEQFF. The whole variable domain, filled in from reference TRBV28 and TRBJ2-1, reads DVKVTQSSRYLVKRTGEKVFLECVQDMDHENMFWYRQDPGLGLRLIYFSYDVKMKEKGDIPEGYSVSREKKERFSLILESASTNQTSMYLCASSLAGQGRYNEQFFGPGTRLTVL.

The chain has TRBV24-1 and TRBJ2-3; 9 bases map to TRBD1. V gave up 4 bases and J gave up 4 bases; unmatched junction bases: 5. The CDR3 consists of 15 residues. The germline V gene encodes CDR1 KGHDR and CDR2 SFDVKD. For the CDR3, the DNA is TGTGCCACCAGTGACCGGGACAGGGACCCAGATACGCAGTATTTT. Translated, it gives CATSDRDRDPDTQYF.

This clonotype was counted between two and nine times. The CDR3 bases are TGTGCCACCAGCGCTAACTACGAAACCTACGAGCAGTACTTC. It codes for CATSANYETYEQYF. The gene calls are TRBV15 and TRBJ2-7, with D unresolved. V lost 5 bases to trimming and J lost 2 bases, with 13 bases between them. The CDR3 covers 14 residues. Germline lookup yields CDR1 LNHNV and CDR2 YYDKDF (reference sequence).

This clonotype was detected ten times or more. The CDR3 protein is CASSLGTSVAYNEQFF. CDR3 DNA: TGTGCCAGCAGCTTAGGGACTAGCGTAGCCTACAATGAGCAGTTCTTC. This chain joins TRBV7-2 and TRBJ2-1; 9 nucleotides agree with TRBD2. Germline-derived CDR1 and CDR2 are SGHTA and FQGNSA. This CDR3 has 16 amino acids. The V and J ends lost 1 base and 2 bases, in that order; junction bases with no gene match: 3.

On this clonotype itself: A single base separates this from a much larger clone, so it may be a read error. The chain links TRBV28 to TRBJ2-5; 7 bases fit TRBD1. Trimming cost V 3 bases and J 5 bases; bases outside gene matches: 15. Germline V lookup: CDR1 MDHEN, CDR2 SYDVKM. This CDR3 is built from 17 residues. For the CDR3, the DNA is TGTGCCAGCAGTTTTGGGCAGGGGGTGGCTTGGATGGAGACCCAGTACTTC. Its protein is CASSFGQGVAWMETQYF.

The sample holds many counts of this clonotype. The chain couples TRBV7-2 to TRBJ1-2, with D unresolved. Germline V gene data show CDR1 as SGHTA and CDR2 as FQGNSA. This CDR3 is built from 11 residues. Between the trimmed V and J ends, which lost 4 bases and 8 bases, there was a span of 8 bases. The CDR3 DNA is TGTGCCAGCAGCTCTGGTACGGGCTACACCTTC. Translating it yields CASSSGTGYTF.

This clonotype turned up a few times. DNA for the CDR3: TGTGCCAGCAGCTTATCAACTAGCGGGGGACTTTCCTACAATGAGCAGTTCTTC. Amino acid sequence: CASSLSTSGGLSYNEQFF. The chain carries TRBV7-6 and TRBJ2-1, with TRBD2 matching over 11 bases. Germline assignment: CDR1 SGHVS and CDR2 FNYEAQ. The V gene end was trimmed by 2 bases and the J gene end by 1 base; junction bases not matched to a gene: 7. The CDR3 contains 18 residues.

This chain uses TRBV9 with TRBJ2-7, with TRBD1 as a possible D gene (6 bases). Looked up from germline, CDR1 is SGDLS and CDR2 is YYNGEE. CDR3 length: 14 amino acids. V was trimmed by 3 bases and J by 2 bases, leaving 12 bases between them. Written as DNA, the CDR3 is TGTGCCAGCAGCGCAGGGGACATCACCTACGAGCAGTACTTC. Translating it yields CASSAGDITYEQYF.

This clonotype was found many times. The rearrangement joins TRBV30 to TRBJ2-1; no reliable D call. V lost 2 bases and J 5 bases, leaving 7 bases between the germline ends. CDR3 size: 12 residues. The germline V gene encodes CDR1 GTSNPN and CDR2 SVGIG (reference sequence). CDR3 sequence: CAWSIGNNEQFF. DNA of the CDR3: TGTGCCTGGAGTATAGGGAACAATGAGCAGTTCTTC.

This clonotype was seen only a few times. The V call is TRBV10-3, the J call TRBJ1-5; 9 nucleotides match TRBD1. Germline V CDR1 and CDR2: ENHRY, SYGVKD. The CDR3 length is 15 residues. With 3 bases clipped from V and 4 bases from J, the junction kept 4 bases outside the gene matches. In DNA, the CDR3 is TGTGCCATCAGTGAAGTGACAGGGGGGAATCAGCCCCAGCATTTT. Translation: CAISEVTGGNQPQHF.